The 3 T cell receptor beta chains below come from one sample, sequenced in a study of cytomegalovirus exposure and HLA in healthy donors (dated by TCRdb to 2017 to 2019). Library preparation employed the immunoSEQ multiplex PCR assay. A mixture of 60 forward primers for TCR Vbeta segments and 13 reverse primers for TCR Jbeta segments was used in the multiplex PCR. The table was pulled from immuneACCESS by TCRdb, which kept in-frame rearrangements only. Such tables lose some clones; where checked, under half of the loss comes from unresolved V genes, and the rest has no known cause. In all, the sample holds some 120,000 clones, and over 65% of those were seen once. Roughly 6% of the sample is held by the ten biggest clonotypes. Sample: PBMCs. The origin of the receptors is a woman aged 40-49 years in good health and CMV-seronegative.

This chain links TRBV13 with TRBJ1-3; a weak D match, TRBD1 (6 bases). Germline V gene sequence: CDR1 PRHDT, CDR2 FYEKMQ (reference sequence). V was clipped by 3 bases and J by 4 bases, with 16 bases between them. The CDR3 has 16 residues. CDR3 protein: CASSLRSGGWGNTIYF. CDR3 DNA: TGTGCCAGCAGCTTGCGTTCGGGGGGCTGGGGAAACACCATATATTTT.

CDR3 sequence (DNA): TGTGCCAGCAGTGGCCTCCGAGGGCAGTTCTTC. It yields the protein CASSGLRGQFF. The chain carries TRBV6-6 and TRBJ2-1; unclear D gene. The CDR3 is made up of 11 amino acids. The germline gives CDR1 MNHNY, CDR2 SVGAGI (reference sequence). The V and J ends lost 5 bases and 12 bases respectively, with 11 bases between them.

The chain links TRBV27 to TRBJ2-1, with TRBD1 matching 11 bases. This CDR3 contains 18 residues. Trimming at V came to 5 bases and at J to 10 bases, leaving 19 bases not matched to a gene. The V gene's germline CDR1 is MNHEY and CDR2 SMNVEV (reference sequence). CDR3 coding DNA: TGTGCCAGCAGTCGGGGTCTACAACCGGGACAGGGGGTGGGCGAGCAGTTCTTC. This codes for CASSRGLQPGQGVGEQFF.